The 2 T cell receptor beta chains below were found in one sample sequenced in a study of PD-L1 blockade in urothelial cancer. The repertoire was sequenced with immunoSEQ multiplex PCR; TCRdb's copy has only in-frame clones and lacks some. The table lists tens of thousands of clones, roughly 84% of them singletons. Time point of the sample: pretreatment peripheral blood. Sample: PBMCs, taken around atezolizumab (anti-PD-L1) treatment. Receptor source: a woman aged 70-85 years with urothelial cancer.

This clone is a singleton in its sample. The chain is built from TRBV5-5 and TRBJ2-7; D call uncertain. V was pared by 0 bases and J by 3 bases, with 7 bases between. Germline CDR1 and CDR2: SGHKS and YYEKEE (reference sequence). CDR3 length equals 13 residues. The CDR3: CASSLAYSYEQYF. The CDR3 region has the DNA TGTGCCAGCAGCTTGGCTTACAGCTACGAGCAGTACTTC. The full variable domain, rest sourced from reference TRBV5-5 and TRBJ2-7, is DAGVTQSPTHLIKTRGQQVTLRCSPISGHKSVSWYQQVLGQGPQFIFQYYEKEERGRGNFPDRFSARQFPNYSSELNVNALLLGDSALYLCASSLAYSYEQYFGPGTRLTVT.

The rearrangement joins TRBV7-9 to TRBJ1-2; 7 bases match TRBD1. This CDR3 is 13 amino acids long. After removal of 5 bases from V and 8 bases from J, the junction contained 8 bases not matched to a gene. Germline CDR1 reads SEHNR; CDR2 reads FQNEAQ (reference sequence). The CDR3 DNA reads TGTGCCAGCAGCCCCGAACAGGGGACAGGCTACACCTTC. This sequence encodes CASSPEQGTGYTF.